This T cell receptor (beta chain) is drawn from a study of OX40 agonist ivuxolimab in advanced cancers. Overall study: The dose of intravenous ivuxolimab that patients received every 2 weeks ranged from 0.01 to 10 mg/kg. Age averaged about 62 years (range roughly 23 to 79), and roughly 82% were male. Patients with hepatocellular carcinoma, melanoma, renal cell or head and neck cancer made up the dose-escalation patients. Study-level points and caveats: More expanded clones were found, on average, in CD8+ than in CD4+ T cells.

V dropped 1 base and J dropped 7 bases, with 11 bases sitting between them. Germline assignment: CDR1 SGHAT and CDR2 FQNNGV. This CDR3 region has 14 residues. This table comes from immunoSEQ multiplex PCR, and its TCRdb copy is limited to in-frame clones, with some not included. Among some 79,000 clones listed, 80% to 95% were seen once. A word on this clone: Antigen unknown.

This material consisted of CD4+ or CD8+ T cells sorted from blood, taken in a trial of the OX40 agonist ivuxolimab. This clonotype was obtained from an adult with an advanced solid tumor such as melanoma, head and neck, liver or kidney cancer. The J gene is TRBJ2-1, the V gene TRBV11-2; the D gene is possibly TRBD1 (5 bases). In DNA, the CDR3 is TGTGCCAGCAGCTTAGGTTCCTGGACAAATGAGCAGTTCTTC. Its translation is CASSLGSWTNEQFF.